Below are 27 T cell receptor beta chains sequenced from a single sample in a study of T-cell memory formation after mild COVID-19. TCRdb itself ran the 5' RACE reads through MiXCR, one entry per CDR3 protein. The sample contains around 80,000 distinct CDR3 sequences, about 14% of which appear only once. What was sequenced was PBMCs or a T cell subset sorted from them (not recorded which). The receptors here all came from an adult woman who had mild COVID-19 (a few samples of this study predate the infection). Cell type and time point are not known.

The chain joins TRBV7-9 to TRBJ2-1, with D perhaps given as TRBD1 or TRBD2 (5 bases each). V lost 4 bases, J lost 9 bases, and 19 bases lay in between. Germline-derived CDR1 and CDR2 are SEHNR and FQNEAQ (reference sequence). This CDR3 spans 15 amino acids. CDR3 sequence (DNA): TGTGCCAGCAGCTCCATTGGGCCCAATGGGGGTGAGCAGTTCTTC. This gives the protein CASSSIGPNGGEQFF.

In this sample, this clonotype turned up a few times. The chain is built from TRBV10-1 and TRBJ2-4; D is possibly TRBD1 (5 bases). CDR3 size: 16 residues. Germline CDR1 and CDR2: WNHNN and SYGVQD (reference sequence). V was trimmed by 8 bases and J by 2 bases, leaving 19 bases between them. The CDR3 loop is CASSPWGSSSKNIQYF. The CDR3 nucleotides are TGCGCCAGCTCCCCCTGGGGCAGTTCGTCCAAAAACATTCAGTACTTC.

This clonotype has just a few counts. V usage is TRBV12-3 or TRBV12-4 and J usage is TRBJ2-3; possibly TRBD2 for D (5 bases). V shed 5 bases and J shed 0 bases, with 12 bases lying between them. The CDR3 contains 15 residues. Here the CDR3 reads CASSPREKSTDTQYF. CDR3 sequence (DNA): TGTGCCAGCAGTCCGAGGGAGAAAAGCACAGATACGCAGTATTTT.

The chain uses TRBV10-3 and TRBJ2-7; D is unresolved. The CDR3 runs to 15 residues. Germline assignment: CDR1 ENHRY and CDR2 SYGVKD. Trimming took off 0 bases at V and 2 bases at J, with 11 bases between the two ends. The DNA of the CDR3 is TGTGCCATCAGTGAGTCAACCCCCAAGGCCTACGAGCAGTACTTC. The encoded protein is CAISESTPKAYEQYF.

This clonotype was seen repeatedly, ten times or more. The chain links TRBV29-1 to TRBJ2-1, with a possible D match to TRBD2 (5 bases). The CDR3 contains 15 residues. CDR1 is SQVTM, CDR2 ANQGSEA, per germline. Trimming left V 3 bases short and J 9 bases short, with 21 bases between. CDR3 sequence reads: CSVDLGSVWVGEQFF. The CDR3 nucleotides are TGCAGCGTTGATCTAGGGAGCGTTTGGGTAGGTGAGCAGTTCTTC.

The rearrangement joins TRBV27 to TRBJ2-5; D is ambiguous. This CDR3 contains 13 residues. V lost 2 bases to trimming and J lost 5 bases, with 9 bases between them. CDR1 and CDR2 (germline): MNHEY, SMNVEV (reference sequence). The CDR3 nucleotides read TGTGCCAGCAGTTTAAGTATCTGGGAGACCCAGTACTTC. Translation: CASSLSIWETQYF.

This clonotype was seen a handful of times. This chain connects TRBV6-5 to TRBJ2-7, with TRBD2 identical over 14 bases. The length of the CDR3 is 17 residues. CDR1 is MNHEY, CDR2 SVGAGI, per germline. Trimming cost V 4 bases and J 3 bases; bases outside gene matches: 8. CDR3: CASSSSGTSGSIYEQYF. The CDR3 DNA reads as TGTGCCAGCAGTTCCTCCGGGACTAGCGGGAGTATCTACGAGCAGTACTTC.

The chain is built from TRBV19 and TRBJ1-2; D is possibly TRBD1 (6 bases). Trimming cost V 1 base and J 5 bases, with 11 bases left between them. Germline CDR1 and CDR2: LNHDA and SQIVND (reference sequence). This CDR3 is 14 amino acids long. CDR3 in amino acids: CASSIAGAGYGYTF. Here the CDR3 DNA reads TGTGCCAGTAGTATAGCAGGGGCTGGATATGGCTACACCTTC.

This clonotype was picked up a small number of times. This chain connects TRBV9 to TRBJ1-2; 9 positions agree with TRBD1. CDR1 is SGDLS and CDR2 is YYNGEE in the germline V gene. After removal of 0 bases from V and 1 base from J, the junction contained 4 bases not matched to a gene. CDR3 length equals 16 residues. Written as DNA, the CDR3 is TGTGCCAGCAGCGTAGTACGGACAGGGGATAACTATGGCTACACCTTC. Protein: CASSVVRTGDNYGYTF.

A word on this clonotype: One end of the junction does not line up with germline, which may come from a read error. The chain recombines TRBV5-1 with TRBJ2-2, with D perhaps matching TRBD2 (5 bases). This CDR3 is built from 15 residues. Germline V gene lookup returns CDR1 SGHRS and CDR2 YFSETQ. CDR3 coding DNA: TGCGCCAGCAGCTTACTAGTGCAGCGGACCGAGGAGCTGTTTTTT. Its protein is CASSLLVQRTEELFF.

The chain recombines TRBV5-1 with TRBJ2-7; weak D call: TRBD1 (5 bases). Between the trimmed V and J ends, which lost 0 bases and 4 bases, there was a span of 14 bases. This CDR3 is 15 amino acids long. The germline V gene encodes CDR1 SGHRS and CDR2 YFSETQ. CDR3 sequence: CASSLDEYTGYEQYF. The CDR3 nucleotides are TGCGCCAGCAGCTTGGATGAGTATACAGGATACGAGCAGTACTTC.

In its sample, this clonotype was seen many times. The CDR3 is CASSLGLAGSSSDTQYF. The CDR3 DNA follows: TGCGCCAGCAGCTTGGGACTAGCGGGAAGTTCATCAGATACGCAGTATTTT. The chain joins TRBV5-1 to TRBJ2-3; TRBD2 aligns across 11 bases. CDR1 and CDR2 (germline): SGHRS, YFSETQ. V was pared by 0 bases and J by 4 bases, with 7 bases of the junction left unmatched. CDR3 length equals 17 residues.

This CDR3 reads CASSLASGGPFQETQYF. CDR3 DNA sequence: TGTGCCAGCAGCTTGGCCTCGGGAGGGCCGTTTCAAGAGACCCAGTACTTC. The chain couples TRBV5-6 to TRBJ2-5; 8 bases are shared with TRBD2. Germline V lookup: CDR1 SGHDT, CDR2 YYEEEE. V was clipped by 0 bases and J by 2 bases; unmatched bases: 9. CDR3 length equals 17 residues.

This clonotype was detected only a few times. V is TRBV11-2 and J is TRBJ2-1, with D perhaps TRBD2 (6 bases). Germline CDR1 and CDR2: SGHAT and FQNNGV. V lost 1 base and J 12 bases, leaving 16 bases between the germline ends. The CDR3 extends over 14 amino acids. The CDR3 nucleotides read TGTGCCAGCAGCTTAGTAGTTTCCCAGGGACTGCAGTTCTTC. Its translation: CASSLVVSQGLQFF.

A few counts support this clonotype. The CDR3 bases are TGTGCCAGCAGCTTCCTAGCGGGAGGCACCGGGGAGCTGTTTTTT. This gives the protein CASSFLAGGTGELFF. The chain joins TRBV7-6 to TRBJ2-2; 11 bases are shared with TRBD2. Germline loops: CDR1 SGHVS, CDR2 FNYEAQ. The length of the CDR3 is 15 residues. With V trimmed by 3 bases and J by 4 bases, 1 base remained unmatched.

This clonotype was observed a handful of times. CDR3 bases: TGCAGTGCTAGAGGGGTGCGGGAGGGCCCGGATACGCAGTATTTT. Translated, it gives CSARGVREGPDTQYF. The chain joins TRBV20-1 to TRBJ2-3, with 9 positions matching TRBD2. Germline assignment: CDR1 DFQATT and CDR2 SNEGSKA (reference sequence). V lost 1 base and J lost 6; bases outside the gene matches: 8. The CDR3 is made up of 15 amino acids.

This clonotype was counted only a few times. The chain recombines TRBV19 with TRBJ2-7; D not certain. The CDR3 has 14 residues. Germline V lookup: CDR1 LNHDA, CDR2 SQIVND (reference sequence). The germline V and J ends were trimmed by 1 base and 1 base, with 8 bases remaining between them. Here the CDR3 reads CASSIAGGSYEQYF. The CDR3 nucleotides read TGTGCCAGTAGTATAGCGGGCGGTTCCTACGAGCAGTACTTC.

This clonotype appeared a few times. The rearrangement links TRBV9 to TRBJ2-5, with D uncertain. The V gene's germline CDR1 is SGDLS and CDR2 YYNGEE. The CDR3 length is 14 residues. V lost 0 bases to trimming and J lost 5 bases, with 11 bases between them. In nucleotides, the CDR3 is TGTGCCAGCAGCGTAGATAATAGCTTGGAGACCCAGTACTTC. Protein: CASSVDNSLETQYF. The complete variable domain, with remaining parts taken from reference TRBV9 and TRBJ2-5, reads DSGVTQTPKHLITATGQRVTLRCSPRSGDLSVYWYQQSLDQGLQFLIQYYNGEERAKGNILERFSAQQFPDLHSELNLSSLELGDSALYFCASSVDNSLETQYFGPGTRLLVL.

This clonotype was observed a few times. The chain joins TRBV21-1 to TRBJ2-2; TRBD1, the table's D call, lacks a check against the DNA. TRBV21-1 is described as a pseudogene. CDR3 length equals 16 residues. The CDR3 DNA sequence: TGTGCCAGCAGCAAAAAGAAGGACAGGAACACCGGGGAGCTGTTTTTT. Translated: CASSKKKDRNTGELFF.

This clonotype has more than one count but fewer than ten. The CDR3 DNA sequence: TGTGCCAGCAGCCAAAACCAAGCCTGGCCCAAAGAGACCCAGTACTTC. It specifies CASSQNQAWPKETQYF. The chain recombines TRBV7-8 with TRBJ2-5; no reliable D call. Per the germline V gene, CDR1 is SGHVS and CDR2 is FQNEAQ. V lost 5 bases and J 3 bases, leaving 19 bases between the germline ends. CDR3 length: 16 residues.

This chain's CDR3 is CASRGQELTTDTQYF. The CDR3 DNA is TGTGCCAGCAGAGGACAGGAGTTAACTACAGATACGCAGTATTTT. The V and J genes are TRBV27 and TRBJ2-3, with 7 bases aligning to TRBD1. The CDR3 totals 15 residues. Germline assignment: CDR1 MNHEY and CDR2 SMNVEV (reference sequence). The V gene end was trimmed by 6 bases and the J gene end by 3 bases; junction bases not matched to a gene: 9.

This clonotype was counted only a few times. The rearrangement links TRBV6-5 to TRBJ2-1; D ambiguous. This CDR3 comprises 14 residues. Looked up from germline, CDR1 is MNHEY and CDR2 is SVGAGI. V was shortened by 0 bases and J by 4 bases, with 7 bases between the two germline ends. The CDR3 nucleotides read TGTGCCAGCAGTTACTCGTTGCCTTACAATGAGCAGTTCTTC. It specifies CASSYSLPYNEQFF.

The chain carries TRBV5-5 and TRBJ2-3; 8 nucleotides line up with TRBD1. CDR1 and CDR2 from the germline V gene are SGHKS and YYEKEE (reference sequence). V dropped 0 bases and J dropped 4; count of bases not matched to a gene: 10. CDR3 length equals 17 residues. For the CDR3, the DNA is TGTGCCAGCAGCTTGGGACCGGACAGGGAAACTGCAGATACGCAGTATTTT. It yields the protein CASSLGPDRETADTQYF. The full variable domain, rest sourced from reference TRBV5-5 and TRBJ2-3, is DAGVTQSPTHLIKTRGQQVTLRCSPISGHKSVSWYQQVLGQGPQFIFQYYEKEERGRGNFPDRFSARQFPNYSSELNVNALLLGDSALYLCASSLGPDRETADTQYFGPGTRLTVL.

Here the CDR3 DNA reads TGTGCCAGCTCACCAGCTCCCGGTGGACTAGCGACCCCAGAGCAGTTCTTC. Amino acids: CASSPAPGGLATPEQFF. The chain combines TRBV18 with TRBJ2-1; the match to TRBD2 covers 9 bases. The CDR3 spans 17 residues. In germline, CDR1 is KGHSH, CDR2 LQKENI. Trimming cost V 2 bases and J 10 bases; bases outside gene matches: 15.

This clonotype has just a few counts. The gene calls are TRBV3-1 and TRBJ2-5; 7 positions agree with TRBD2. Germline-derived CDR1 and CDR2 are LGHDT and YNNKEL (reference sequence). V trimming: 1 base; J trimming: 1 base; junction bases outside the gene matches: 3. CDR3 size: 15 residues. The CDR3 reads CASSQGAGSQETQYF. The CDR3, as DNA: TGTGCCAGCAGCCAAGGAGCGGGGTCCCAAGAGACCCAGTACTTC.

The chain links TRBV6-2 or TRBV6-3 to TRBJ2-3; D unresolved. Trimming took 0 bases from V and 6 from J, leaving 19 bases between them. This CDR3 contains 17 residues. Germline values: CDR1 MNHEY, CDR2 SVGEGT. CDR3 protein: CASSYSSFSRVDDTQYF. CDR3 sequence (DNA): TGTGCCAGCAGTTACTCGAGTTTTTCTAGAGTGGATGATACGCAGTATTTT.

The rearrangement joins TRBV12-3 or TRBV12-4 to TRBJ1-5, with D uncertain. V was trimmed by 5 bases and J by 5 bases, leaving 10 bases between them. CDR3 length: 13 amino acids. The CDR3 reads CASSPYGDQPQHF. The CDR3 DNA sequence: TGTGCCAGCAGTCCTTACGGTGATCAGCCCCAGCATTTT.